The clone carrying this T cell receptor (beta chain) was found a few times. The authors built TCR beta libraries using iRepertoire HTBI primers and Arm-PCR of CDR3 regions. TCRdb re-analysed the multiplex PCR reads in MiXCR, keeping a single row per CDR3 protein. The sample shows 650,000 to 850,000 distinct CDR3 sequences, 30% of them seen only once. This record belongs to a study of regulatory T cells in long-lasting Graves disease. Time point here: persistent/refractory GD, antithyroid drugs over 5 years with positive TRAb. From RNA extracted from PBMCs, the TCR library was made. This sample comprised peripheral blood mononuclear cells (PBMCs), obtained when the disease was refractory, from a patient treated with antithyroid drugs. The origin of this receptor is a female donor with Graves disease.

CDR3 amino acids: CASSLVLNSETSYEQYF. The CDR3 DNA sequence: TGTGCCAGCAGTTTAGTCTTAAATAGCGAGACCTCCTACGAGCAGTACTTC. The chain carries TRBV12-3 or TRBV12-4 and TRBJ2-7, with D possibly matching TRBD2 (5 bases). The CDR3 extends over 17 amino acids. V lost 1 base and J lost 0, with 16 bases in between.